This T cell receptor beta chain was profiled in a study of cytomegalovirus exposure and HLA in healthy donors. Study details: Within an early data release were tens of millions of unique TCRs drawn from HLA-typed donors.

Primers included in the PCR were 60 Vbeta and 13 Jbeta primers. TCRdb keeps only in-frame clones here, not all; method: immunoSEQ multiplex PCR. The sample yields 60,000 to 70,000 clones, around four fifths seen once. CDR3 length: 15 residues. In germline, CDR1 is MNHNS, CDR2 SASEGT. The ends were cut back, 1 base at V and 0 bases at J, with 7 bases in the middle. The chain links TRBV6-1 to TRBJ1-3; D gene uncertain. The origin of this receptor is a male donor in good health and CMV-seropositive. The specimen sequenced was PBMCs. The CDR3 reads CASSEGAYSGNTIYF. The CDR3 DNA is TGTGCCAGCAGTGAAGGGGCCTACTCTGGAAACACCATATATTTT.